These T cell receptor beta chains were read from a single sample in a study of T cells in Graves' hyperthyroidism and ophthalmopathy. TCRdb called the multiplex PCR reads again in MiXCR, with one record for every CDR3 protein. The repertoire has under 350,000 distinct CDR3 sequences, about 17% of them found once; the top ten carry about 51%. The specimen sequenced was blood. The source is an older woman with Graves' ophthalmopathy. CDR3s include the opening cysteine and the closing phenylalanine or tryptophan. Each record gives: D gene, J gene, clone size, V gene, CDR3 DNA, CDR3 protein. A D gene is named only where the DNA matches it firmly. Rows give clone size only sometimes, using once, few, many, or a class for an expanded clone.

.	TRBJ1-1	many	TRBV10-1	TGCGCCAGCAGTGACCCAGGGAACACTGAAGCTTTCTTT	CASSDPGNTEAFF
.	TRBJ2-1	many	TRBV28	TGTGCCAGCAGTTTACCGGCCAGCCTTCGGGAGCAGTTCTTC	CASSLPASLREQFF
.	TRBJ2-2	few	TRBV20-1	TGCAGTGCTAGACGACGGGGGAACACCGGGGAGCTGTTTTTT	CSARRRGNTGELFF
.	TRBJ2-5	.	TRBV12-3/TRBV12-4	TGTGCCAGCACCAATCAGGGAGTCGGAGAGACCCAGTACTTC	CASTNQGVGETQYF
TRBD1	TRBJ1-6	many	TRBV20-1	TGCAGTGCTAGAGGACAGGGGAATTCACCCCTCCACTTT	CSARGQGNSPLHF
TRBD1	TRBJ2-7	many	TRBV6-1	TGTGCCAGCAGTGAAGCCGAAACAGGGGGCTCACCCGAGCAGTACTTC	CASSEAETGGSPEQYF
.	TRBJ2-3	many	TRBV28	TGTGCCAGCAGAATTAGCGGTCGGGGAGATACGCAGTATTTT	CASRISGRGDTQYF
TRBD1	TRBJ2-1	.	TRBV7-6	TGTGCCAGCAGCTTAGGACGCAGGGGGCTAGTCGATGAGCAGTTCTTC	CASSLGRRGLVDEQFF
.	TRBJ2-1	many	TRBV11-2	TGTGCCAGCAGCTTAGTCTCGAATGAGCAGTTCTTC	CASSLVSNEQFF
.	TRBJ1-2	many	TRBV7-2	TGTGCCAGCAGCATCAATTTCGGAGGCTACACCTTC	CASSINFGGYTF
.	TRBJ2-2	many	TRBV28	TGTGCCAGCAGTCTCCGTTGGGCTTCGAACACCGGGGAGCTGTTTTTT	CASSLRWASNTGELFF
.	TRBJ2-5	.	TRBV5-1	TGCGCCAGCAGGCCCAACACCAGGACACCTCGGGAGACCCAGTACTTC	CASRPNTRTPRETQYF
.	TRBJ2-7	few	TRBV4-2	TGTGCCAGCAGCCCCCGAACGGAGTGGAGGGGGACAGAGAGTTCCTACGAGCAGTACTTC	CASSPRTEWRGTESSYEQYF
TRBD2	TRBJ2-2	many	TRBV28	TGTGCCAGCAGTTCAGAGCGGGAGGGCCTGCACACCGGGGAGCTGTTTTTT	CASSSEREGLHTGELFF
.	TRBJ2-2	many	TRBV6-4	TGTGCCAGCAGTGACTCTCAGGGTCCCACCGGGGAGCTGTTTTTT	CASSDSQGPTGELFF
TRBD2	TRBJ2-2	few	TRBV20-1	TGCAGTGCTAGAGCATTACTAGCGGGGGGCTCGAACACCGGGGAGCTGTTTTTT	CSARALLAGGSNTGELFF
.	TRBJ2-3	many	TRBV20-1	TGCAGTGCTCCCGGGACCCAGAGCACAGATACGCAGTATTTT	CSAPGTQSTDTQYF
.	TRBJ1-3	many	TRBV30	TGTGCAAGAGGTGGGGAGTCCTCTGGAAACACCATATATTTT	CARGGESSGNTIYF
.	TRBJ1-1	many	TRBV2	TGTGCCAGCAGTGATGAAACGAACACTGAAGCTTTCTTT	CASSDETNTEAFF
TRBD1	TRBJ2-1	many	TRBV5-1	TGCGCCAGCAGCTCGAGGACAGGGGACAATGAGCAGTTCTTC	CASSSRTGDNEQFF
TRBD2	TRBJ2-4	.	TRBV20-1	TGCAGTGCTAACTGGCGGGAGGTGTACATTCAGTACTTC	CSANWREVYIQYF
.	TRBJ2-1	many	TRBV29-1	TGCAGCGTTGAAGGAGGGACCTACAATGAGCAGTTCTTC	CSVEGGTYNEQFF
.	TRBJ1-2	few	TRBV7-9	TGTGCCAGCAGCTTAGCAAGGGCAGAAGCTAACTATGGCTACACCTTC	CASSLARAEANYGYTF
TRBD2	TRBJ2-1	.	TRBV10-2	TGCGCCGTTCGGGAGGGAGGGGGGTACAATGAGCAGTTCTTC	CAVREGGGYNEQFF
TRBD1	TRBJ2-1	many	TRBV2	TGTGCCAGCAGTTGGACAGGGGTAGAGGAGCAGTTCTTC	CASSWTGVEEQFF
.	TRBJ2-7	many	TRBV13	TGTGCCAGCAGCCATGGGCATAGGAGCCCCTACGAGCAGTACTTC	CASSHGHRSPYEQYF
TRBD1	TRBJ1-5	many	TRBV7-2	TGTGCCAGCAGCTTTTTTCAGGGGGCATATCAGCCCCAGCATTTT	CASSFFQGAYQPQHF
.	TRBJ2-7	.	TRBV9	TGTGCCAGCAGCGTAGAAAAATCCGGATACGAGCAGTACTTC	CASSVEKSGYEQYF
.	TRBJ1-1	.	TRBV10-3	TGTGCCATCAGTGAGTTGAAGGGGAACACTGAAGCTTTCTTT	CAISELKGNTEAFF
TRBD1	TRBJ2-3	many	TRBV28	TGTGCCAGCAGTACACGGAGGGACAGGACAGATACGCAGTATTTT	CASSTRRDRTDTQYF
.	TRBJ1-5	.	TRBV9	TGTGCCAGCAGCGTGTCAGATAATCAGCCCCAGCATTTT	CASSVSDNQPQHF
TRBD1	TRBJ1-1	.	TRBV6-1	TGTGCCAGCAGTGGGGGACAGGGGGACACTGAAGCTTTCTTT	CASSGGQGDTEAFF
TRBD2	TRBJ2-7	many	TRBV14	TGTGCCAGCAGTCTTGGCTCTAGCGGGGCGACCTACGAGCAGTACTTC	CASSLGSSGATYEQYF
TRBD1	TRBJ2-7	many	TRBV2	TGTGCCAGCAGTGACAGGGGGCTCGGAGAGCAGTACTTC	CASSDRGLGEQYF
.	TRBJ2-1	few	TRBV19	TGTGCCAGTAGTATTTGGGCGAGGGGCTCCTACAATGAGCAGTTCTTC	CASSIWARGSYNEQFF
TRBD1	TRBJ1-2	few	TRBV6-1	TGTGCCAGCACCGAGACAGGGTTAGCTAACTATGGCTACACCTTC	CASTETGLANYGYTF
.	TRBJ2-1	.	TRBV10-1	TGCGCCAGCAGTGAGTCGGGGTATGCGGCGGAGCAGTTCTTC	CASSESGYAAEQFF
.	TRBJ2-3	many	TRBV29-1	TGCAGCGTTGAATCACGGGTGGGACCAGATACGCAGTATTTT	CSVESRVGPDTQYF
TRBD1	TRBJ2-7	.	TRBV5-1	TGCGCCAGCAGCACCGGACAGGGGATCTACGAGCAGTACTTC	CASSTGQGIYEQYF
TRBD2	TRBJ2-3	many	TRBV10-3	TGTGCCATCAGGGATGTAGCGGGGCGTTTCGGGGATACGCAGTATTTT	CAIRDVAGRFGDTQYF
.	TRBJ2-3	.	TRBV6-2/TRBV6-3	TGTGCCAGCAGTTACTTGGGACCCAACACAGATACGCAGTATTTT	CASSYLGPNTDTQYF
TRBD1	TRBJ1-6	few	TRBV20-1	TGCAGTGCTAGAGAAGGGAGGGGGCTGTATTCACCCCTCCACTTT	CSAREGRGLYSPLHF
.	TRBJ1-2	few	TRBV9	TGTGCCAGCAGAGGATTATATGGCTACACCTTC	CASRGLYGYTF
.	TRBJ2-2	few	TRBV11-2	TGTGCCAGCAGCTTTGATATCCGAACAGGTCGGTTCACCGGGGAGCTGTTTTTT	CASSFDIRTGRFTGELFF
.	TRBJ2-2	few	TRBV27	TGTGCCAGCAAGTTCCGACGGGGAGTAGGCGGGGAGCTGTTTTTT	CASKFRRGVGGELFF
.	TRBJ2-5	many	TRBV7-2	TGTGCCAGCAGCTACACCCGGGGAGGAGGGGTCCAAGAGACCCAGTACTTC	CASSYTRGGGVQETQYF